Each of the 13 T cell receptor beta chains below was sequenced from the same sample in a study of blood T cell repertoires in COVID-19. Sequencing was performed with immunoSEQ multiplex PCR; in TCRdb, only in-frame clones are kept and a portion is missing. In the table there are about 220,000 clones, about four fifths of which are singletons. Sequenced input: PBMCs or T cells enriched from blood (not recorded which). The receptors stem from a woman between 45 and 60 years old who had been exposed to COVID-19.

The chain uses TRBV7-5 and TRBJ1-1; the tabulated D call, TRBD1, remains unverified against the DNA. TRBV7-5 is an annotated pseudogene. The CDR3 length is 15 residues. CDR3 DNA sequence: TGTGCCAGAAGCTTTCTACAGGGGAGGAACACTGAAGCTTTCTTT. Its protein product is CARSFLQGRNTEAFF.

This sequence joins TRBV7-2 and TRBJ1-2; maybe TRBD1 (6 bases). Germline lookup yields CDR1 SGHTA and CDR2 FQGNSA. This CDR3 comprises 13 residues. Trimming left V 2 bases short and J 8 bases short, with 12 bases between. The CDR3 nucleotides read TGTGCCAGCAGCTTAACAGGGCTGGAGGGCTACACCTTC. Protein product: CASSLTGLEGYTF. Full variable domain (missing parts from reference TRBV7-2 and TRBJ1-2): GAGVSQSPSNKVTEKGKDVELRCDPISGHTALYWYRQSLGQGLEFLIYFQGNSAPDKSGLPSDRFSAERTGGSVSTLTIQRTQQEDSAVYLCASSLTGLEGYTFGSGTRLTVV.

J is TRBJ2-2 and V is TRBV3-1 (or the pseudogene TRBV3-2), with TRBD2 as a possible D gene (6 bases). CDR3 length: 15 residues. Trimming removed 4 bases from V and 6 bases from J, with 15 bases in between. Per the germline V gene, CDR1 is LGHDT and CDR2 is YNNKEL (reference sequence). The CDR3 sequence: CASSPHGGFPGELFF. As DNA, the CDR3 is TGTGCCAGCAGCCCTCATGGGGGGTTCCCCGGGGAGCTGTTTTTT.

With respect to this clone: A much larger clone lies one base from this, so it may be a read error. The chain carries TRBV27 and TRBJ2-7; 8 bases are shared with TRBD1. Germline V gene data show CDR1 as MNHEY and CDR2 as SMNVEV (reference sequence). CDR3 length: 13 amino acids. Trimming removed 6 bases from V and 2 bases from J; junction bases left unmatched: 3. The CDR3: CASSPRGPYEQYF. CDR3 bases: TGTGCCAGCAGCCCCAGGGGGCCCTACGAGCAGTACTTC.

The chain is built from TRBV19 and TRBJ2-2, with a tentative D call TRBD1 (6 bases). V shed 7 bases and J shed 3 bases, with 12 bases lying between them. Germline loops: CDR1 LNHDA, CDR2 SQIVND (reference sequence). The CDR3 is 14 residues long. CDR3 sequence (DNA): TGTGCCAGTACCCAGGGGTTTCACACCGGGGAGCTGTTTTTT. Encoded protein: CASTQGFHTGELFF.

The chain combines TRBV14 with TRBJ2-1; D might be TRBD2 (6 bases). Germline V lookup: CDR1 SGHDN, CDR2 FVKESK. There are 12 residues in the CDR3. V dropped 4 bases and J dropped 10 bases, with 11 bases sitting between them. CDR3 in amino acids: CASSRGAREQFF. DNA for the CDR3: TGTGCCAGCAGCCGCGGGGCACGGGAGCAGTTCTTC.

The V and J genes are TRBV28 and TRBJ2-2, with 12 bases matching TRBD1. This CDR3 is 18 amino acids long. The junction had 16 bases not matched to a gene; V was cut back by 7 bases and J by 7 bases. Germline CDR1 is MDHEN and CDR2 is SYDVKM. CDR3 DNA: TGTGCCAGCACGAGGAGAATACGGGACAGGGGGCTCGGCGGGGAGCTGTTTTTT. Translation gives CASTRRIRDRGLGGELFF.

The chain is built from TRBV28 and TRBJ2-2; D gene uncertain. Trimming removed 5 bases from V and 2 bases from J, with 15 bases in between. The length of the CDR3 is 16 residues. Germline V gene lookup returns CDR1 MDHEN and CDR2 SYDVKM. CDR3: CASSPQRFRNTGELFF. Here the CDR3 DNA reads TGTGCCAGCAGTCCCCAGAGGTTTCGAAACACCGGGGAGCTGTTTTTT.

V usage is TRBV7-8 and J usage is TRBJ1-2; TRBD1 aligns across 9 bases. This CDR3 comprises 13 residues. V was clipped by 5 bases and J by 5 bases; unmatched bases: 3. Germline CDR1 reads SGHVS; CDR2 reads FQNEAQ. The CDR3, as DNA: TGTGCCAGCAGCCTAGGGACAGGGTATGGCTACACCTTC. Protein: CASSLGTGYGYTF.

The gene calls are TRBV2 and TRBJ2-2; 11 positions match TRBD2. Losses at the gene ends were 3 bases for V and 5 bases for J; bases not matched to a gene: 5. The CDR3 is 16 residues long. Germline CDR1 is SNHLY and CDR2 is FYNNEI. The CDR3 nucleotides read TGTGCCAGCAGTGAGCTAGCGGGGGGTTATACCGGGGAGCTGTTTTTT. Residues: CASSELAGGYTGELFF.

The genes are TRBV4-3 and TRBJ2-1; D unresolved. This CDR3 has 17 residues. V was clipped by 0 bases and J by 0 bases, with 12 bases between them. Per the germline V gene, CDR1 is LGHNA and CDR2 is YSLEER. The CDR3 is CASSQDSGRISYNEQFF. For the CDR3, the DNA is TGCGCCAGCAGCCAAGATTCAGGCAGGATCTCCTACAATGAGCAGTTCTTC.

This clone showed up just a few times. The rearrangement joins TRBV9 to TRBJ2-2, with TRBD2 matching over 11 bases. Trimming took 3 bases from V and 4 from J; bases not matched to a gene: 8. The germline gives CDR1 SGDLS, CDR2 YYNGEE. The CDR3 covers 17 residues. CDR3 loop: CASSERSSGGSTGELFF. CDR3 DNA: TGTGCCAGCAGCGAGAGGTCTAGCGGGGGGAGCACCGGGGAGCTGTTTTTT.

This rearrangement joins TRBV3-1 (or the pseudogene TRBV3-2) to TRBJ1-2, with 8 bases matching TRBD1. The CDR3 runs 16 residues. CDR1 is LGHDT, CDR2 YNNKEL, per germline (reference sequence). With 3 bases clipped from V and 1 base from J, the junction kept 7 bases outside the gene matches. CDR3 DNA sequence: TGTGCCAGCAGCCAGCACGACAGGGGATTTAACTATGGCTACACCTTC. Residues: CASSQHDRGFNYGYTF.